This TCR beta chain is drawn from a study of CD8 T cells in Susac syndrome. On the study more broadly: The Susac syndrome patients that were sequenced included 5 or 6 with active disease and roughly 8 in remission.

Whole-study findings and limits: Total CD8+ and CD8+ TEMRA repertoires contained roughly 15 and five Susac-specific public clones, respectively.

The CD8+ and CD4+ T cells were negatively isolated, with the TEMRA cells enriched by FACS. Germline loops: CDR1 MDHEN, CDR2 SYDVKM. This CDR3 spans 13 amino acids. Reverse transcription of roughly 0.5 to 1 ug RNA was carried out with random hexamers. Across 54 Vbeta and 13 Jbeta, immunoSEQ multiplex PCR amplified TCR beta CDR3. MiXCR was run by TCRdb on the immunoSEQ multiplex PCR reads, yielding one entry per CDR3 protein. The sample lists 100,000 or so distinct CDR3 sequences; roughly 96% were seen once. As to this clonotype: Its matching antigen is unknown. Its ends do not fully match the called genes, so a read error is possible.

This TCR was sampled from a human donor with Susac syndrome. Sequences were obtained from CD8+ T cells from PBMCs. The V and J genes are TRBV28 and TRBJ1-5; D possibly corresponds to TRBD1 (6 bases). The CDR3 DNA sequence: TGTGCCAGCAGTTTATCCCCAGGGGAGGTAGGCGGTTTT. Translation gives CASSLSPGEVGGF. The full variable domain, its missing parts supplied by reference TRBV28 and TRBJ1-5, is DVKVTQSSRYLVKRTGEKVFLECVQDMDHENMFWYRQDPGLGLRLIYFSYDVKMKEKGDIPEGYSVSREKKERFSLILESASTNQTSMYLCASSLSPGEVGGFGDGTRLSIL.